This entry lists 13 T cell receptor beta chains sequenced from one sample in a study of blood T cell repertoires in COVID-19. Profiled with immunoSEQ multiplex PCR; TCRdb holds only in-frame clones, not every one. The table lists fewer than 350,000 clones, around 90% of them singletons. The sample was PBMCs or T cells enriched from blood (not recorded which). These receptors were obtained from a young woman who had recovered from COVID-19.

The V and J genes are TRBV10-3 and TRBJ1-1, with TRBD1 identical over 7 bases. Germline V CDR1 and CDR2: ENHRY, SYGVKD. The CDR3 is made up of 13 amino acids. With 10 bases clipped from V and 3 bases from J, the junction kept 8 bases outside the gene matches. Here the CDR3 reads CATLTGPDTEAFF. Written as DNA, the CDR3 is TGTGCCACTCTGACAGGGCCGGACACTGAAGCTTTCTTT.

Of note for this clone: The identical CDR3 is also encoded by other nucleotide sequences in the sample. CDR3 in DNA: TGTGCCAGCAGTTCCGTAGCGGGGGTCTCCTACGAGCAGTACTTC. Its translation is CASSSVAGVSYEQYF. This rearrangement joins TRBV28 to TRBJ2-7; TRBD2 matches at 9 bases. Looked up from germline, CDR1 is MDHEN and CDR2 is SYDVKM. V shed 4 bases, J shed 0 bases, and the junction held 4 bases outside the gene matches. This CDR3 has 15 amino acids.

The gene calls are TRBV19 and TRBJ2-6; TRBD1 agrees at 8 bases. V lost 1 base and J lost 2; bases outside the gene matches: 4. Per germline, CDR1 LNHDA and CDR2 SQIVND (reference sequence). This CDR3 has 17 residues. This CDR3 is CASSIVPGGTGANVLTF. In DNA, the CDR3 is TGTGCCAGTAGTATAGTCCCAGGGGGCACTGGGGCCAACGTCCTGACTTTC. The whole variable domain, filled in from reference TRBV19 and TRBJ2-6, reads DGGITQSPKYLFRKEGQNVTLSCEQNLNHDAMYWYRQDPGQGLRLIYYSQIVNDFQKGDIAEGYSVSREKKESFPLTVTSAQKNPTAFYLCASSIVPGGTGANVLTFGAGSRLTVL.

The chain carries TRBV27 and TRBJ1-2; D not certain. CDR1 and CDR2 (germline): MNHEY, SMNVEV (reference sequence). The CDR3 totals 14 residues. Trimming removed 8 bases at V and 0 bases at J, with 13 bases between. As DNA, the CDR3 is TGTGCCAGCCGCGTCTCCGGGGCTAACTATGGCTACACCTTC. Its protein product is CASRVSGANYGYTF.

The rearrangement links TRBV28 to TRBJ2-7; no definite D call. The V gene's germline CDR1 is MDHEN and CDR2 SYDVKM. CDR3 size: 14 residues. V was trimmed by 2 bases and J by 6 bases, leaving 14 bases between them. CDR3 region: CASSLGLIRSEQYF. The CDR3 nucleotides are TGTGCCAGCAGTTTAGGGTTAATCAGGTCCGAGCAGTACTTC.

V usage is TRBV5-4 and J usage is TRBJ2-3; D is ambiguous. The CDR3 has 13 amino acids. V was pared by 5 bases and J by 6 bases, with 13 bases between. The germline gives CDR1 SGHNT, CDR2 YYREEE (reference sequence). CDR3 sequence (DNA): TGTGCCAGCAGTTCCGAGAACCCGGATACGCAGTATTTT. Residues: CASSSENPDTQYF. Full variable domain (remainder filled in from reference TRBV5-4 and TRBJ2-3): ETGVTQSPTHLIKTRGQQVTLRCSSQSGHNTVSWYQQALGQGPQFIFQYYREEENGRGNFPPRFSGLQFPNYSSELNVNALELDDSALYLCASSSENPDTQYFGPGTRLTVL.

This chain links TRBV2 with TRBJ1-3; 9 bases fit TRBD1. The length of the CDR3 is 20 residues. Germline assignment: CDR1 SNHLY and CDR2 FYNNEI. The V segment lost 5 bases and the J segment 0 bases; nucleotides outside the gene matches: 17. The CDR3 DNA sequence: TGTGCCAGCAGTTTCGATCCGGGACAGGGATACACGTCCTCTGGAAACACCATATATTTT. Translated: CASSFDPGQGYTSSGNTIYF.

The gene calls are TRBV7-8 and TRBJ2-1, with D possibly matching TRBD2 (6 bases). This CDR3 spans 13 amino acids. With 0 bases removed from V and 6 bases from J, the gap between germline ends came to 6 bases. In germline, CDR1 is SGHVS, CDR2 FQNEAQ. The CDR3 here is CASSLAGLNEQFF. CDR3 coding DNA: TGTGCCAGCAGCTTAGCGGGACTCAATGAGCAGTTCTTC.

V and J are TRBV6-1 and TRBJ2-1; 12 nucleotides match TRBD2. V lost 6 bases, J lost 3 bases, and 3 bases stayed unmatched. Germline-derived CDR1 and CDR2 are MNHNS and SASEGT. The CDR3 covers 15 residues. CDR3 nucleotides: TGTGCCAGCAGGACTAGCGGGAGAGTCTACAATGAGCAGTTCTTC. It translates to CASRTSGRVYNEQFF.

The J gene is TRBJ2-7, the V gene TRBV4-3; maybe TRBD1 (6 bases). The ends were cut back, 0 bases at V and 6 bases at J, with 15 bases in the middle. CDR3 size: 15 residues. From germline, CDR1 is LGHNA and CDR2 YSLEER. This CDR3 is CASSQDEVGGSEQYF. The DNA of the CDR3 is TGCGCCAGCAGCCAAGATGAGGTAGGGGGTAGCGAGCAGTACTTC.

Worth noting for this clone: The same CDR3 is also encoded by other DNA sequences in this sample. This chain links TRBV5-1 with TRBJ2-7, with a tentative D call TRBD1 (5 bases). The V and J ends lost 0 bases and 2 bases respectively, with 9 bases between them. This CDR3 spans 14 amino acids. From germline, CDR1 is SGHRS and CDR2 YFSETQ. CDR3 protein: CASSLVQGTYEQYF. CDR3 bases: TGCGCCAGCAGCTTGGTGCAGGGAACCTACGAGCAGTACTTC.

The rearrangement uses TRBV7-9 and TRBJ2-3; no reliable D call. The ends were cut back, 5 bases at V and 2 bases at J, with 14 bases in the middle. Germline-derived CDR1 and CDR2 are SEHNR and FQNEAQ (reference sequence). The CDR3 is 15 residues long. CDR3 bases: TGTGCCAGCAGCACCCACGGCGGCCTCACAGATACGCAGTATTTT. Translated: CASSTHGGLTDTQYF.

This clone was seen a handful of times. The V and J genes are TRBV7-9 and TRBJ2-2; D gene uncertain. Between the trimmed V and J ends, which lost 2 bases and 2 bases, there was a span of 18 bases. CDR3 length equals 18 residues. CDR1 and CDR2 from the germline V gene are SEHNR and FQNEAQ (reference sequence). The CDR3 is CASSLPIAAADNTGELFF. In DNA form, the CDR3 reads TGTGCCAGCAGCTTACCGATCGCGGCCGCAGACAACACCGGGGAGCTGTTTTTT.